This T cell receptor (beta chain) came from a study of sequential checkpoint blockade in melanoma. Study information: Each arm's sequence ended with maintenance nivolumab. TCRβ was sequenced from DNA of 91 pretreatment tumors.

CDR3 length: 13 amino acids. Looked up from germline, CDR1 is LNHDA and CDR2 is SQIVND (reference sequence). Losses at the gene ends were 8 bases for V and 9 bases for J; bases not matched to a gene: 10. Indicated treatment: randomized to nivolumab then ipilimumab (arm A) or the reverse (arm B). Profiling relied on immunoSEQ multiplex PCR, and the TCRdb table lists in-frame clones only, not all of them. The table has roughly 1,800 clones, roughly 21% seen once; the top ten hold 20% to 25%. This TCR was recovered from a human donor with melanoma. V gene TRBV19 combines with J gene TRBJ1-1, with 9 bases that match TRBD1. Sequenced here: tumor tissue (inferred from file names), sampled from a patient given nivolumab and ipilimumab in sequence. CDR3 amino acids: CASGWGQGEKAFF. The CDR3 DNA reads as TGTGCCAGTGGGTGGGGACAGGGTGAGAAAGCTTTCTTT.